The 29 T cell receptor beta chains presented below share a single source sample, sequenced in a study of blood T cell repertoires in COVID-19. Method: immunoSEQ multiplex PCR; TCRdb's copy keeps in-frame clones and lacks some. This table holds around 150,000 clones, approximately 78% found once. The sample taken for sequencing was peripheral blood. The receptors come from a man in his 60s who had recovered from COVID-19.

V gene TRBV12-3 or TRBV12-4 combines with J gene TRBJ2-7; 10 bases align to TRBD1. With 9 bases clipped from V and 5 bases from J, the junction kept 7 bases outside the gene matches. The CDR3 sequence is 13 residues long. The CDR3 sequence: CASSGTGVNEQYF. CDR3 nucleotide sequence: TGTGCCAGTTCCGGGACAGGGGTAAACGAGCAGTACTTC.

The chain has TRBV4-3 and TRBJ2-5, with 8 nucleotides matching TRBD1. CDR1 and CDR2 (germline): LGHNA, YSLEER. CDR3 length equals 13 residues. With V trimmed by 1 base and J by 6 bases, 1 base remained unmatched. The CDR3 sequence: CASSQGQGKTQYF. CDR3 coding DNA: TGCGCCAGCAGCCAAGGACAGGGGAAGACCCAGTACTTC.

The chain couples TRBV7-2 to TRBJ2-5, with 8 bases identical to TRBD1. J lost 1 base, V lost 4 bases, and 5 bases had no gene match. Germline lookup yields CDR1 SGHTA and CDR2 FQGNSA. This CDR3 is built from 15 residues. CDR3 sequence: CASSSGGPVQETQYF. CDR3 DNA sequence: TGTGCCAGCAGCTCAGGGGGCCCTGTCCAAGAGACCCAGTACTTC.

This clone was found once. The V and J genes are TRBV28 and TRBJ2-7; a possible D gene is TRBD1 (7 bases). The CDR3 runs to 13 residues. Trimming took 7 bases from V and 3 from J, leaving 13 bases between them. CDR1 MDHEN and CDR2 SYDVKM come from the germline V gene. The DNA for the CDR3 is TGTGCCAGCACCGGAGGGACAGACTACGAGCAGTACTTC. Translated, it gives CASTGGTDYEQYF.

The gene calls are TRBV27 and TRBJ2-7; D is possibly TRBD2 (5 bases). Per the germline V gene, CDR1 is MNHEY and CDR2 is SMNVEV (reference sequence). The CDR3 is made up of 13 amino acids. V was trimmed by 4 bases and J by 0 bases, leaving 7 bases between them. As DNA, the CDR3 is TGTGCCAGCAGTTCCAGCGGCTCCTACGAGCAGTACTTC. This codes for CASSSSGSYEQYF.

As to this clone: This same CDR3 is encoded by further DNA sequences in the sample. The chain recombines TRBV3-1 (or the pseudogene TRBV3-2) with TRBJ2-3, with 7 bases that match TRBD2. V shed 4 bases and J 1 base; nucleotides not matched to a gene: 5. CDR3 length equals 15 residues. Germline loops: CDR1 LGHDT, CDR2 YNNKEL (reference sequence). CDR3: CASSPRGDGTDTQYF. In nucleotides, the CDR3 is TGTGCCAGCAGCCCCCGGGGGGATGGCACAGATACGCAGTATTTT.

The CDR3 nucleotides read TGCGCCAGCAGCCCCGGGACAGGGGTCACAGATACGCAGTATTTT. As protein: CASSPGTGVTDTQYF. The chain joins TRBV5-1 to TRBJ2-3; 10 bases map to TRBD1. Germline values: CDR1 SGHRS, CDR2 YFSETQ. This CDR3 has 15 amino acids. The trim removed 4 bases at V and 2 bases at J, leaving 4 bases unmatched.

The chain combines TRBV9 with TRBJ2-4, with 10 nucleotides matching TRBD1. V lost 3 bases and J lost 6; bases outside the gene matches: 9. The CDR3 contains 16 residues. Germline CDR1 and CDR2: SGDLS and YYNGEE. This CDR3 is CASSAGTGVWGNIQYF. The CDR3, as DNA: TGTGCCAGCAGCGCTGGGACAGGGGTTTGGGGAAACATTCAGTACTTC.

The rearrangement links TRBV5-6 to TRBJ2-2; possible D gene TRBD1, 6 bases. The CDR3 spans 14 residues. Trimming pared 4 bases from V and 4 bases from J, leaving 11 bases between. Germline values: CDR1 SGHDT, CDR2 YYEEEE. In DNA, the CDR3 is TGTGCCAGCAGCAATACAGGGTTCACCGGGGAGCTGTTTTTT. Translating it yields CASSNTGFTGELFF.

In this sample, this clone turned up once. The CDR3 reads CASSAQGGTEAFF. CDR3 coding DNA: TGTGCCAGCAGCGCACAGGGTGGCACTGAAGCTTTCTTT. This chain uses TRBV7-2 with TRBJ1-1, with a possible D match to TRBD1 (6 bases). CDR1 is SGHTA and CDR2 is FQGNSA in the germline V gene. The ends were cut back, 5 bases at V and 4 bases at J, with 11 bases in the middle. The CDR3 length is 13 residues.

This rearrangement joins TRBV3-1 (or the pseudogene TRBV3-2) to TRBJ2-7, with 10 bases identical to TRBD1. The CDR3 sequence is 19 residues long. With 2 bases clipped from V and 0 bases from J, the junction kept 13 bases outside the gene matches. CDR1 is LGHDT and CDR2 is YNNKEL in the germline V gene (reference sequence). The CDR3 sequence is CASSQPGQGPSWGSYEQYF. The CDR3 nucleotides are TGTGCCAGCAGCCAACCGGGACAGGGGCCTTCATGGGGCTCCTACGAGCAGTACTTC.

The chain couples TRBV5-6 to TRBJ2-2; TRBD1 agrees at 11 bases. This CDR3 has 15 amino acids. Trimming at V came to 4 bases and at J to 4 bases, leaving 3 bases not matched to a gene. Germline values: CDR1 SGHDT, CDR2 YYEEEE. In DNA, the CDR3 is TGTGCCAGCAGCCCGGGGACAGGGGGCACCGGGGAGCTGTTTTTT. Translated, it gives CASSPGTGGTGELFF.

This chain joins TRBV7-9 and TRBJ2-1; perhaps TRBD1 as D (5 bases). Per germline, CDR1 SEHNR and CDR2 FQNEAQ (reference sequence). This CDR3 spans 13 amino acids. With 1 base removed from V and 10 bases from J, the gap between germline ends came to 11 bases. CDR3 DNA sequence: TGTGCCAGCAGCTTAGGGGTCGACAGAGAGCAGTTCTTC. This gives the protein CASSLGVDREQFF.

This clone was observed a handful of times. This sequence joins TRBV6-1 and TRBJ1-2, with D possibly matching TRBD1 (5 bases). This CDR3 comprises 13 residues. Germline CDR1 is MNHNS and CDR2 is SASEGT. The ends were cut back, 1 base at V and 8 bases at J, with 11 bases in the middle. In DNA, the CDR3 is TGTGCCAGCAGTGAAGTAGGGGCAGGGGGCTACACCTTC. Translated: CASSEVGAGGYTF.

The CDR3 sequence: CASSHWTGNENEQFF. The CDR3 DNA sequence: TGTGCCAGCAGTCATTGGACAGGGAACGAGAATGAGCAGTTCTTC. This chain connects TRBV6-2 or TRBV6-3 to TRBJ2-1; 8 nucleotides match TRBD1. J lost 7 bases, V lost 5 bases, and 10 bases had no gene match. Germline assignment: CDR1 MNHEY and CDR2 SVGEGT. This CDR3 has 15 residues.

The gene calls are TRBV5-5 and TRBJ2-2; TRBD2 matches at 8 bases. Trimming took 2 bases from V and 4 from J; bases not matched to a gene: 4. This CDR3 has 15 amino acids. The V gene's germline CDR1 is SGHKS and CDR2 YYEKEE (reference sequence). CDR3 sequence: CASSFERELTGELFF. CDR3 in DNA: TGTGCCAGCAGCTTTGAGCGGGAGCTCACCGGGGAGCTGTTTTTT.

This chain links TRBV24-1 with TRBJ2-3; TRBD1 aligns across 9 bases. Trimming cost V 8 bases and J 1 base; bases outside gene matches: 3. This CDR3 spans 14 amino acids. CDR1 KGHDR and CDR2 SFDVKD come from the germline V gene. DNA of the CDR3: TGTGCCACCATGGGACAGGGCCGCACAGATACGCAGTATTTT. It is translated as CATMGQGRTDTQYF.

The chain employs TRBV11-3 and TRBJ2-1; TRBD2 matches at 10 bases. CDR1 is SGHNT, CDR2 YENEEA, per germline. V gave up 2 bases and J gave up 8 bases; unmatched junction bases: 9. This CDR3 has 16 residues. This CDR3 is CASSLSRTSGVHEQFF. CDR3 nucleotides: TGTGCCAGCAGCTTATCGAGGACTAGCGGTGTTCATGAGCAGTTCTTC. Based on the CDR3 plus reference TRBV11-3 and TRBJ2-1, the full variable domain is EAGVVQSPRYKIIEKKQPVAFWCNPISGHNTLYWYLQNLGQGPELLIRYENEEAVDDSQLPKDRFSAERLKGVDSTLKIQPAELGDSAVYLCASSLSRTSGVHEQFFGPGTRLTVL.

This clone has just one count. The chain is built from TRBV9 and TRBJ1-6; 11 bases fit TRBD1. The CDR3 runs 15 residues. Trimming cost V 3 bases and J 10 bases; bases outside gene matches: 6. Germline-derived CDR1 and CDR2 are SGDLS and YYNGEE. The CDR3 sequence: CASSDGQGARSPLHF. The CDR3 coding sequence is TGTGCCAGCAGCGACGGACAGGGGGCGCGGTCACCCCTCCACTTT.

The chain has TRBV28 and TRBJ2-7; tentatively, D is TRBD2 (6 bases). Trimming left V 5 bases short and J 0 bases short, with 14 bases between. The CDR3 consists of 15 residues. Germline CDR1 MDHEN, CDR2 SYDVKM. The CDR3 is CASSSRQGGSYEQYF. Written as DNA, the CDR3 is TGTGCCAGCAGTAGCAGGCAGGGAGGCTCCTACGAGCAGTACTTC.

The chain couples TRBV18 to TRBJ1-5; D is unresolved. V was clipped by 6 bases and J by 5 bases, with 14 bases between them. Per germline, CDR1 KGHSH and CDR2 LQKENI. The CDR3 is 14 amino acids. CDR3 amino acids: CASSLESADQPQHF. The CDR3 DNA follows: TGTGCCAGCTCGCTTGAGTCGGCGGATCAGCCCCAGCATTTT.

In this sample, this clone turned up a few times. The chain combines TRBV28 with TRBJ1-1; D gene unclear. Germline V gene sequence: CDR1 MDHEN, CDR2 SYDVKM. Trimming pared 4 bases from V and 1 base from J, leaving 10 bases between. The CDR3 contains 14 residues. For the CDR3, the DNA is TGTGCCAGCAGTTCCCCCCCGCGGAACACTGAAGCTTTCTTT. It codes for CASSSPPRNTEAFF.

The V gene is TRBV5-4, the J gene TRBJ1-4; tentatively, D is TRBD1 (5 bases). Deletions cut 0 bases from V and 5 bases from J, with 11 bases between. Germline values: CDR1 SGHNT, CDR2 YYREEE (reference sequence). The CDR3 runs 15 residues. This chain's CDR3 is CASSLEGISNEKLFF. The CDR3 DNA is TGTGCCAGCAGCTTGGAGGGGATCTCGAATGAAAAACTGTTTTTT.

The chain joins TRBV5-1 to TRBJ2-3, with D maybe TRBD2 (7 bases). CDR3 length: 15 residues. V was clipped by 4 bases and J by 5 bases, with 17 bases between them. CDR1 is SGHRS and CDR2 is YFSETQ in the germline V gene. The CDR3 reads CASSVSGGRIDTQYF. The CDR3 nucleotides read TGCGCCAGCAGCGTCTCCGGGGGGCGCATAGATACGCAGTATTTT.

This clone was observed a few times. The V gene is TRBV30, the J gene TRBJ2-3; 7 positions agree with TRBD2. Germline V CDR1 and CDR2: GTSNPN, SVGIG (reference sequence). The junction had 8 bases not matched to a gene; V was cut back by 7 bases and J by 4 bases. CDR3 length: 13 amino acids. The CDR3 region is CALAGRRADTQYF. In nucleotides, the CDR3 is TGTGCCTTAGCGGGCCGAAGAGCAGATACGCAGTATTTT.

The J gene is TRBJ2-5, the V gene TRBV3-1 (or the pseudogene TRBV3-2); possibly TRBD1 for D (6 bases). Germline V gene data show CDR1 as LGHDT and CDR2 as YNNKEL (reference sequence). The CDR3 length is 13 residues. Trimming removed 4 bases from V and 4 bases from J, with 10 bases in between. CDR3 nucleotide sequence: TGTGCCAGCAGCCCTGAGGGGGTAGAGACCCAGTACTTC. Translated: CASSPEGVETQYF.

The chain couples TRBV21-1 to TRBJ1-5. TRBV21-1 is annotated as a pseudogene. There are 13 residues in the CDR3. The CDR3 nucleotides are TGTGCCAGCAGCGGGGAGGGCAATCAGCCCCAGCATTTT. Its protein product is CASSGEGNQPQHF.

This clone appeared a single time. The V gene is TRBV7-2, the J gene TRBJ2-5; D possibly corresponds to TRBD1 (6 bases). Germline CDR1 and CDR2: SGHTA and FQGNSA. V was clipped by 3 bases and J by 5 bases, with 10 bases between them. The CDR3 runs to 13 residues. The CDR3 DNA reads as TGTGCCAGCAGCTTTACAGGGTTGGAGACCCAGTACTTC. It translates to CASSFTGLETQYF. The full variable domain, completed using reference TRBV7-2 and TRBJ2-5, is GAGVSQSPSNKVTEKGKDVELRCDPISGHTALYWYRQSLGQGLEFLIYFQGNSAPDKSGLPSDRFSAERTGGSVSTLTIQRTQQEDSAVYLCASSFTGLETQYFGPGTRLLVL.

The chain recombines TRBV10-1 with TRBJ2-1; TRBD2 aligns across 10 bases. The length of the CDR3 is 17 residues. The J segment lost 4 bases and the V segment lost 3 bases, leaving 9 bases of the junction unmatched. Per the germline V gene, CDR1 is WNHNN and CDR2 is SYGVQD (reference sequence). The CDR3 DNA reads TGCGCCAGCAGTGATGTACTAGCGGGACCAACTTACAATGAGCAGTTCTTC. Translating it yields CASSDVLAGPTYNEQFF.